The 12 T cell receptor beta chains below all came from one sample that was sequenced in a study of blood T cell repertoires in COVID-19 (dated by TCRdb to 2020 to 2022). The library was built by means of the immunoSEQ multiplex PCR assay. TCRdb obtained this table from immuneACCESS and retained in-frame rearrangements with V and J assigned. These tables miss some clones; where compared with another copy, unresolved V genes account for less than half of the shortfall, and the remainder is unexplained. This sample holds about 240,000 clones; 85% to 90% were observed only once. Of the sample, 6% to 9% falls within the top ten clones. The specimen sequenced was peripheral blood. The receptors originated from a woman in her 70s with active or convalescent COVID-19.

This clone was detected only once. V and J are TRBV28 and TRBJ1-3; no firm D call. CDR1 is MDHEN, CDR2 SYDVKM, per germline. The length of the CDR3 is 17 residues. V was pared by 4 bases and J by 0 bases, with 16 bases between. The CDR3 DNA is TGTGCCAGCAGTTATAGAGGAGACCCCCGCTCTGGAAACACCATATATTTT. This translates into CASSYRGDPRSGNTIYF.

The rearrangement links TRBV7-9 to TRBJ1-1; the match to TRBD1 covers 7 bases. The CDR3 has 14 amino acids. The V gene's germline CDR1 is SEHNR and CDR2 FQNEAQ (reference sequence). Germline trimming cut 3 bases from V and 1 base from J; bases unmatched to any gene: 2. The CDR3 nucleotides read TGTGCCAGCAGCTTCGACAGGGCGAACACTGAAGCTTTCTTT. Amino acid sequence: CASSFDRANTEAFF.

V is TRBV13 and J is TRBJ2-7, with D unresolved. V lost 4 bases and J 5 bases, leaving 18 bases between the germline ends. Per germline, CDR1 PRHDT and CDR2 FYEKMQ (reference sequence). This CDR3 spans 15 amino acids. The CDR3 protein is CASSSSPFLRNEQYF. The DNA for the CDR3 is TGTGCCAGCAGCTCCTCCCCTTTCCTGAGAAACGAGCAGTACTTC.

The V gene is TRBV9, the J gene TRBJ2-5; possibly TRBD1 for D (6 bases). V was clipped by 4 bases and J by 4 bases, with 14 bases between them. In germline, CDR1 is SGDLS, CDR2 YYNGEE. The CDR3 spans 14 residues. For the CDR3, the DNA is TGTGCCAGCAGCCGTAGGTGGGGGCCAGAGACCCAGTACTTC. It codes for CASSRRWGPETQYF.

The V and J genes are TRBV7-3 and TRBJ1-1; maybe TRBD1 (5 bases). The CDR3 covers 13 residues. V lost 3 bases and J 5 bases, leaving 10 bases between the germline ends. Looked up from germline, CDR1 is SGHTA and CDR2 is FQGTGA. The CDR3 sequence: CASSFGQGTEAFF. CDR3 in DNA: TGTGCCAGCAGCTTCGGGCAGGGAACTGAAGCTTTCTTT. Full variable domain (outside the CDR3, taken from reference TRBV7-3 and TRBJ1-1): GAGVSQTPSNKVTEKGKYVELRCDPISGHTALYWYRQSLGQGPEFLIYFQGTGAADDSGLPNDRFFAVRPEGSVSTLKIQRTERGDSAVYLCASSFGQGTEAFFGQGTRLTVV.

In nucleotides, the CDR3 is TGTGCCAGCAGCTCCCGACAGGGCCTCTACGAGCAGTACTTC. Translating gives CASSSRQGLYEQYF. The V gene is TRBV7-2, the J gene TRBJ2-7; the match to TRBD1 covers 7 bases. The V segment lost 4 bases and the J segment 3 bases; nucleotides outside the gene matches: 6. This CDR3 is built from 14 residues. The germline V gene encodes CDR1 SGHTA and CDR2 FQGNSA.

DNA for the CDR3: TGTGCCATCAGTGCCGGTAGTCCCCTCACGAATACGCAGTATTTT. Protein sequence: CAISAGSPLTNTQYF. This chain links TRBV10-3 with TRBJ2-3; D is unclear. From germline, CDR1 is ENHRY and CDR2 SYGVKD. Trimming left V 4 bases short and J 7 bases short, with 18 bases between. The CDR3 is made up of 15 amino acids.

V usage is TRBV20-1 and J usage is TRBJ2-2, with TRBD2 identical over 7 bases. CDR3 length: 15 residues. The germline gives CDR1 DFQATT, CDR2 SNEGSKA (reference sequence). After removal of 3 bases from V and 4 bases from J, the junction contained 8 bases not matched to a gene. In DNA, the CDR3 is TGCAGTGCTAGTTCTGGGAGGGTGGGCACCGGGGAGCTGTTTTTT. Translated: CSASSGRVGTGELFF.

This clone was found a few times. The genes are TRBV5-1 and TRBJ2-1, with D perhaps TRBD1 (6 bases). Germline V gene sequence: CDR1 SGHRS, CDR2 YFSETQ. This CDR3 has 12 amino acids. Trimming took off 2 bases at V and 7 bases at J, with 7 bases between the two ends. The CDR3 nucleotides are TGCGCCAGCAGCTTCCAGGGGAATGAGCAGTTCTTC. The encoded protein is CASSFQGNEQFF.

V gene TRBV19 combines with J gene TRBJ1-1, with 7 bases fitting TRBD1. The V segment lost 7 bases and the J segment 2 bases; nucleotides outside the gene matches: 10. From germline, CDR1 is LNHDA and CDR2 SQIVND (reference sequence). This CDR3 has 15 residues. The chain's CDR3 is CASTLGDRRNTEAFF. DNA of the CDR3: TGTGCCAGTACCCTAGGGGACAGAAGAAACACTGAAGCTTTCTTT.

CDR3 in DNA: TGTGCCATCAGTGAACCAGAGCGAGGAAACACCATATATTTT. It translates to CAISEPERGNTIYF. V and J are TRBV10-3 and TRBJ1-3; no definite D call. Trimming removed 3 bases from V and 4 bases from J, with 10 bases in between. This CDR3 is built from 14 residues. Germline V gives CDR1 ENHRY, CDR2 SYGVKD.

The genes are TRBV6-5 and TRBJ1-3; tentatively, D is TRBD1 (6 bases). CDR1 is MNHEY and CDR2 is SVGAGI in the germline V gene. Trimming stripped 0 bases from V and 11 bases from J, with 17 bases between. CDR3 length: 15 residues. Written as DNA, the CDR3 is TGTGCCAGCAGTTACTCCCAGACAGGACGCAGCCCCATATATTTT. This gives the protein CASSYSQTGRSPIYF.